The next 15 T cell receptor beta chains were all read from a single sample in a study of glioma-infiltrating T cells. TCR alpha and beta CDR3 regions were amplified from RNA using iRepertoire nested multiplex PCR. TCRdb recomputed calls from the multiplex PCR reads with MiXCR, one row per CDR3 protein. The sample contains about 130,000 distinct CDR3 sequences, around 25% of which appear only once. Material for sequencing was glioma tissue, nonneoplastic brain tissue, or PBMCs (not recorded which). These receptors were collected from a human donor with low-grade glioma or glioblastoma, undergoing nonglioma brain surgery, or in good health (not recorded which).

This clonotype was picked up a small number of times. The V call is TRBV19, the J call TRBJ1-6; 10 positions agree with TRBD1. Unmatched junction bases numbered 5, after V lost 7 bases and J lost 8 bases. The length of the CDR3 is 14 residues. Germline loops: CDR1 LNHDA, CDR2 SQIVND (reference sequence). The CDR3 nucleotides read TGTGCCAGTACTTGGGGACAGGGGTATTCACCCCTCCACTTT. This encodes CASTWGQGYSPLHF.

This clonotype was found many times. The chain is built from TRBV20-1 and TRBJ2-3; D gene unclear. CDR1 and CDR2 (germline): DFQATT, SNEGSKA (reference sequence). This CDR3 has 12 amino acids. With 6 bases removed from V and 4 bases from J, the gap between germline ends came to 11 bases. The CDR3 loop is CSAGRTSDTQYF. CDR3 bases: TGCAGTGCCGGCCGGACCTCAGATACGCAGTATTTT.

This chain uses TRBV24-1 with TRBJ1-1; D is undetermined. V shed 9 bases and J shed 3 bases, with 10 bases lying between them. The V gene's germline CDR1 is KGHDR and CDR2 SFDVKD. The CDR3 covers 12 residues. The CDR3 coding sequence is TGTGCCACCGCGGACGAGGACACTGAAGCTTTCTTT. Translated, it gives CATADEDTEAFF.

This clonotype was picked up many times. V gene TRBV7-6 combines with J gene TRBJ1-1; D is uncertain. Trimming shortened V by 5 bases and J by 4 bases, and 8 bases separated the two germline ends. This CDR3 spans 12 amino acids. The germline V gene encodes CDR1 SGHVS and CDR2 FNYEAQ. CDR3 region: CASSQGFTEAFF. The CDR3 coding sequence is TGTGCCAGCAGCCAAGGGTTCACTGAAGCTTTCTTT.

This clonotype appeared many times. The chain carries TRBV7-2 and TRBJ2-5, with D tentatively TRBD1 (7 bases). Germline loops: CDR1 SGHTA, CDR2 FQGNSA. CDR3 length equals 11 residues. Trimming took off 6 bases at V and 7 bases at J, with 9 bases between the two ends. CDR3 sequence (DNA): TGTGCCAGCAGTCAGGGGGGGACCCAGTACTTC. Residues: CASSQGGTQYF.

This clonotype was recorded at least ten times. The gene calls are TRBV6-1 and TRBJ1-1; 7 bases agree with TRBD1. The CDR3 is made up of 14 amino acids. Germline V gives CDR1 MNHNS, CDR2 SASEGT. V dropped 5 bases and J dropped 5; count of bases not matched to a gene: 8. The CDR3 bases are TGTGCCAGCAGTTTTACAGGGGCATGGACTGAAGCTTTCTTT. Protein: CASSFTGAWTEAFF.

The sample holds a few counts of this clonotype. The rearrangement uses TRBV24-1 and TRBJ1-1, with D hard to call. V lost 4 bases to trimming and J lost 3 bases, with 8 bases between them. CDR3 length: 13 amino acids. Per germline, CDR1 KGHDR and CDR2 SFDVKD. The CDR3 bases are TGTGCCACCAGTGACACTTGGGACACTGAAGCTTTCTTT. Its translation: CATSDTWDTEAFF.

This clonotype was picked up many times. The genes are TRBV20-1 and TRBJ2-3; D unresolved. Trimming took off 6 bases at V and 3 bases at J, with 13 bases between the two ends. The CDR3 extends over 13 amino acids. Germline-derived CDR1 and CDR2 are DFQATT and SNEGSKA (reference sequence). This CDR3 reads CSAKAVETDTQYF. The CDR3 coding sequence is TGCAGTGCCAAGGCGGTGGAAACAGATACGCAGTATTTT.

There are many counts of this clonotype. The gene calls are TRBV6-1 and TRBJ2-5; D remains unclear. The CDR3 is made up of 13 amino acids. Germline assignment: CDR1 MNHNS and CDR2 SASEGT. V gave up 7 bases and J gave up 1 base, with 10 bases separating them. The chain's CDR3 is CASTPLGQETQYF. CDR3 DNA: TGTGCCAGCACTCCGCTGGGCCAAGAGACCCAGTACTTC.

There are a few counts of this clonotype. The gene calls are TRBV6-5 and TRBJ2-3; 10 bases map to TRBD2. Germline values: CDR1 MNHEY, CDR2 SVGAGI. J lost 4 bases, V lost 6 bases, and 7 bases had no gene match. This CDR3 has 15 amino acids. The DNA of the CDR3 is TGTGCCAGCAGCTACGGGAGCGGGGGGGCAGATACGCAGTATTTT. This sequence encodes CASSYGSGGADTQYF.

This clonotype appeared a few times. The chain carries TRBV10-3 and TRBJ2-5; 7 nucleotides match TRBD1. The CDR3 contains 15 residues. Germline values: CDR1 ENHRY, CDR2 SYGVKD. V was clipped by 3 bases and J by 0 bases; unmatched bases: 4. CDR3 DNA sequence: TGTGCCATCAGTGACTCGACAGGGAACCAAGAGACCCAGTACTTC. It is translated as CAISDSTGNQETQYF.

The chain is built from TRBV28 and TRBJ2-6; 9 bases fit TRBD1. Trimming cost V 10 bases and J 1 base; bases outside gene matches: 11. Germline CDR1 reads MDHEN; CDR2 reads SYDVKM. There are 17 residues in the CDR3. The CDR3 loop is CATISTGGGSGANVLTF. Written as DNA, the CDR3 is TGTGCCACCATTTCCACAGGGGGCGGGTCTGGGGCCAACGTCCTGACTTTC.

The count of this clonotype is one. This chain connects TRBV11-3 to TRBJ2-3; 14 bases agree with TRBD2. The CDR3 spans 16 residues. V gave up 5 bases and J gave up 9 bases; unmatched junction bases: 10. Germline-derived CDR1 and CDR2 are SGHNT and YENEEA. The CDR3 nucleotides are TGTGCCAGCAGCCCCTACGGGACTAGCGGGGGAGGGACGCAGTATTTT. Amino acid sequence: CASSPYGTSGGGTQYF.

This clonotype was detected only a few times. CDR3: CASSQTGKGQGSTYNEQFF. Written as DNA, the CDR3 is TGTGCCAGCAGCCAGACCGGTAAGGGACAGGGTTCAACCTACAATGAGCAGTTCTTC. The gene calls are TRBV3-1 and TRBJ2-1; TRBD1 aligns across 9 bases. Unmatched junction bases numbered 14, after V lost 3 bases and J lost 2 bases. The germline CDR1 and CDR2 sequences are LGHDT and YNNKEL (reference sequence). This CDR3 region has 19 residues.

V and J are TRBV20-1 and TRBJ2-1; 10 nucleotides match TRBD2. V trimming: 3 bases; J trimming: 3 bases; junction bases outside the gene matches: 5. The CDR3 contains 15 residues. Germline lookup yields CDR1 DFQATT and CDR2 SNEGSKA (reference sequence). CDR3 residues: CSARSSGGNYNEQFF. CDR3 nucleotides: TGCAGTGCTAGGTCTAGCGGGGGTAACTACAATGAGCAGTTCTTC.